This TCR beta chain stems from a study of a mutant IDH1 vaccine in newly diagnosed glioma. The sample's time point: baseline, week 1 (first vaccination visit). Treatment here: pre-vaccination baseline after standard-of-care therapy. Data came from immunoSEQ multiplex PCR; TCRdb stores just in-frame clones and leaves some out. The sample has 50,000 to 75,000 clones, more than 85% seen once; the top ten hold approximately 2.4%. V lost 2 bases and J lost 5; bases outside the gene matches: 9. This CDR3 region has 16 residues. Germline V gene data show CDR1 as ENHRY and CDR2 as SYGVKD. The sequences come from PBMCs, collected from a glioma patient treated with radiotherapy, temozolomide or both. The TCR originated in a man between 50 and 59 years old with glioma. This sequence joins TRBV10-3 and TRBJ2-7; 10 bases agree with TRBD1. The CDR3 nucleotides are TGTGCCATCAGTGAGAGCGGGACAGGGGCTTCCCACGAGCAGTACTTC. Translated, it gives CAISESGTGASHEQYF.